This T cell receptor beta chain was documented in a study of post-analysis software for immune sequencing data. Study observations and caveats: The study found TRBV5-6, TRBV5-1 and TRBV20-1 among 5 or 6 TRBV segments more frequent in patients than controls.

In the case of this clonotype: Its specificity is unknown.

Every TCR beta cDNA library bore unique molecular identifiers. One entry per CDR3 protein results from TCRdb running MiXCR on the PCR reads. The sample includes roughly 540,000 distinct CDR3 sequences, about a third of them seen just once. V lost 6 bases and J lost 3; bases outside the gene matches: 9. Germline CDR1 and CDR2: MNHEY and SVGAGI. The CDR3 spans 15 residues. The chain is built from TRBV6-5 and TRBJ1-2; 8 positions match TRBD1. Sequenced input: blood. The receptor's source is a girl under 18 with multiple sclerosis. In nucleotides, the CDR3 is TGTGCCAGCAGCACAGGGGGTGTTGCTCACTATGGCTACACCTTC. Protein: CASSTGGVAHYGYTF.